This T cell receptor (beta chain) was sequenced in a study of shared T cell receptors in the human thymus. Germline V gene data show CDR1 as MDHEN and CDR2 as SYDVKM. The CDR3 loop spans 15 amino acids. TCRdb keeps only in-frame clones here, not all; method: immunoSEQ multiplex PCR. The sample lists 540,000 or so clones; 78% were seen once. This sample also appeared in a second study, on human thymus T cells. That paper states: Thymus was obtained from resections taken during corrective heart surgery. Usage of V and J genes appeared biased in thymic and blood repertoires. As related research reported, thymic repertoires overlapped highly among unrelated individuals.

The clonotype originates from a boy younger than two with a congenital heart defect. Sequenced sample: thymocytes. The rearrangement links TRBV28 to TRBJ2-5, with TRBD2 matching over 9 bases. The tail of the sequence fits TRBJ2-7 better, so the J call may be wrong. The CDR3 nucleotides read TGTGCCAGCAGTTTAGTTCCTAGCGGGGCCTACGAGCAGTACTTC. It is translated as CASSLVPSGAYEQYF.